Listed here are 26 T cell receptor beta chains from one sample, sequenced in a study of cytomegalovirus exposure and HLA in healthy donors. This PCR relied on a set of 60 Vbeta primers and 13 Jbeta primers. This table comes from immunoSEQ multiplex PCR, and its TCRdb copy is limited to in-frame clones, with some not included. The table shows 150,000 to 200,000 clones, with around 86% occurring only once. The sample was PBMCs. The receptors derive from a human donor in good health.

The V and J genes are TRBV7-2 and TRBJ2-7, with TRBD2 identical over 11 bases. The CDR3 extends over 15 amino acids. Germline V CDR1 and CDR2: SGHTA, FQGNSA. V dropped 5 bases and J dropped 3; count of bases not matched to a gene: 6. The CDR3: CASSPGLAGHYEQYF. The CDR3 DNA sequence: TGTGCCAGCAGCCCTGGACTAGCGGGCCACTACGAGCAGTACTTC.

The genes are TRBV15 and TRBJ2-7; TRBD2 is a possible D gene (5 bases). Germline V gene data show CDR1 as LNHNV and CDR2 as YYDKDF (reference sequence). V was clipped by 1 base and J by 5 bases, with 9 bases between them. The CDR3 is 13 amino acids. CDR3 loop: CATSRVGVHEQYF. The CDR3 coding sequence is TGTGCCACCAGCAGAGTCGGGGTCCACGAGCAGTACTTC.

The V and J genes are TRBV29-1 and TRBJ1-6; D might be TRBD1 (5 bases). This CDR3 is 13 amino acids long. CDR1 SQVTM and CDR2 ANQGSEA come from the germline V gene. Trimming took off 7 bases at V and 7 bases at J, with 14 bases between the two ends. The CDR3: CSGKRDQNSPLHF. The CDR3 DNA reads TGCAGCGGGAAGCGGGACCAGAATTCACCCCTCCACTTT.

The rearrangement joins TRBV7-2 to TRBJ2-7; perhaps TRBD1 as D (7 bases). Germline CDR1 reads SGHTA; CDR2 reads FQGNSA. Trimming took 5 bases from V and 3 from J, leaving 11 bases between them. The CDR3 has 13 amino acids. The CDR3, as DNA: TGTGCCAGCAGCGCGGGACAGATCTACGAGCAGTACTTC. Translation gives CASSAGQIYEQYF.

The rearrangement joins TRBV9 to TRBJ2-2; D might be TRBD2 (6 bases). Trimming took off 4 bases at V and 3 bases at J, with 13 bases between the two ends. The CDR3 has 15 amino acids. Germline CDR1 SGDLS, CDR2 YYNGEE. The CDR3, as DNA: TGTGCCAGCAGCCTTGGAGCGGGTGACACCGGGGAGCTGTTTTTT. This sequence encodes CASSLGAGDTGELFF.

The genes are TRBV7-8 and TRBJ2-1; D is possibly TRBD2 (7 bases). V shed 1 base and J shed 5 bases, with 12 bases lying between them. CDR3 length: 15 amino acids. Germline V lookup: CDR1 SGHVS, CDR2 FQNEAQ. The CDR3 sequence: CASSLVGGGNNEQFF. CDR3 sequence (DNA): TGTGCCAGCAGCTTAGTGGGGGGGGGCAACAATGAGCAGTTCTTC.

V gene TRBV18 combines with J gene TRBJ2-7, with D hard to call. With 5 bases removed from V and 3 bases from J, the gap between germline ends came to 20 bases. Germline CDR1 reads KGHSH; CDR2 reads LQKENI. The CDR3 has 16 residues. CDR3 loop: CASSAVGSGLVYEQYF. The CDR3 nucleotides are TGTGCCAGCTCAGCGGTTGGTTCCGGGTTGGTCTACGAGCAGTACTTC.

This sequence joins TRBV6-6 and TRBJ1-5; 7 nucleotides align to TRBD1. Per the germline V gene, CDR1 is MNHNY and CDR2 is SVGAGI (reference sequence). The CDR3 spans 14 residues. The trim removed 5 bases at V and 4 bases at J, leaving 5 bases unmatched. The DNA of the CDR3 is TGTGCCAGCAGTCCTCTGACAGGGAATCAGCCCCAGCATTTT. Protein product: CASSPLTGNQPQHF.

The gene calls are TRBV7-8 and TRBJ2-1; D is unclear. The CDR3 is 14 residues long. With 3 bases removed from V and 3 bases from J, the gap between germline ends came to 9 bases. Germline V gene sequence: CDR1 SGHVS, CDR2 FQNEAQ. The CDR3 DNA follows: TGTGCCAGCAGCTTTGCTCTAGGCTACAATGAGCAGTTCTTC. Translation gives CASSFALGYNEQFF.

DNA for the CDR3: TGTGCCAGCAGCGACCAGGACAGGGGGAGAACGGACGAGCAGTACTTC. Translation: CASSDQDRGRTDEQYF. The chain recombines TRBV7-9 with TRBJ2-7; 10 nucleotides align to TRBD1. The CDR3 sequence is 16 residues long. The J segment lost 5 bases and the V segment lost 5 bases, leaving 12 bases of the junction unmatched. Germline V gives CDR1 SEHNR, CDR2 FQNEAQ (reference sequence).

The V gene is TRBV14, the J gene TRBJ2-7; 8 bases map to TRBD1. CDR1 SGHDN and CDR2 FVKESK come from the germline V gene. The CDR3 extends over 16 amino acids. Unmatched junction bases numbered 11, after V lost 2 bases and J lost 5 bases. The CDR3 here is CASSQPYRTGLDEQYF. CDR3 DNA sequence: TGTGCCAGCAGCCAACCCTACAGGACAGGGTTGGACGAGCAGTACTTC. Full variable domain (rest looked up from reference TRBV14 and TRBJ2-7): EAGVTQFPSHSVIEKGQTVTLRCDPISGHDNLYWYRRVMGKEIKFLLHFVKESKQDESGMPNNRFLAERTGGTYSTLKVQPAELEDSGVYFCASSQPYRTGLDEQYFGPGTRLTVT.

This CDR3 reads CASSQQGQGSVNYGYTF. The CDR3, as DNA: TGTGCCAGCAGTCAACAGGGACAGGGCTCCGTTAACTATGGCTACACCTTC. This chain connects TRBV6-4 to TRBJ1-2, with 9 bases that match TRBD1. The V gene end was trimmed by 5 bases and the J gene end by 1 base; junction bases not matched to a gene: 11. The CDR3 is made up of 17 amino acids. CDR1 is MRHNA, CDR2 SNTAGT, per germline.

CDR3: CASRRTGLGNYEQYF. CDR3 bases: TGTGCCAGCAGACGGACAGGGTTGGGAAACTACGAGCAGTACTTC. The chain joins TRBV6-5 to TRBJ2-7, with 8 bases aligning to TRBD1. The germline CDR1 and CDR2 sequences are MNHEY and SVGAGI. The CDR3 runs 15 residues. V dropped 6 bases and J dropped 3; count of bases not matched to a gene: 10.

The CDR3, as DNA: TGTGCCAGTACCCATACCTACAGGGGCGTTAATGAAAAACTGTTTTTT. Amino acids: CASTHTYRGVNEKLFF. The chain links TRBV19 to TRBJ1-4, with 7 bases fitting TRBD1. The CDR3 covers 16 residues. Trimming cost V 7 bases and J 4 bases; bases outside gene matches: 12. Germline V gene sequence: CDR1 LNHDA, CDR2 SQIVND (reference sequence).

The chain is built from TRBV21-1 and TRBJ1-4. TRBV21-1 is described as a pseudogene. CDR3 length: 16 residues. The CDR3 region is CASSNPCPTRREKLFF. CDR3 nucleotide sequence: TGTGCCAGCAGCAATCCCTGCCCCACCCGGCGGGAAAAACTGTTTTTT.

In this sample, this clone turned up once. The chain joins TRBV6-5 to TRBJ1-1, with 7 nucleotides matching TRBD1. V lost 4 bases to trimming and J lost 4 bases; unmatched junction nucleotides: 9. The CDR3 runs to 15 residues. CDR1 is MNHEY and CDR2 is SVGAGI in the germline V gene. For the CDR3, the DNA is TGTGCCAGCAGTTCGACGACAGGGTTGGCCACTGAAGCTTTCTTT. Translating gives CASSSTTGLATEAFF.

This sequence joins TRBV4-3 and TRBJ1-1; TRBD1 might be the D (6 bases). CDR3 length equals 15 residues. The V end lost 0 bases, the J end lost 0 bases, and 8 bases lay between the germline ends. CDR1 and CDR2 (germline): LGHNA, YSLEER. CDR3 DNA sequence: TGCGCCAGCAGCCAAGATCAGGGGTTGAACACTGAAGCTTTCTTT. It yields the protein CASSQDQGLNTEAFF.

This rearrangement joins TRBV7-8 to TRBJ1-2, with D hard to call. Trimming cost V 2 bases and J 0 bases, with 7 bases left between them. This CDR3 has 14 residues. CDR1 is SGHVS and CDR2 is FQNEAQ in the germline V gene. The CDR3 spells CASSLLRSNYGYTF. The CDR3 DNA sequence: TGTGCCAGCAGCTTATTGAGGTCTAACTATGGCTACACCTTC.

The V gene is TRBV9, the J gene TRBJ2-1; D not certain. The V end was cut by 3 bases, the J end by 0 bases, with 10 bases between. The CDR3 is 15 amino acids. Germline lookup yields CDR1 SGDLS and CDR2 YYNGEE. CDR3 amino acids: CASSEFGFSYNEQFF. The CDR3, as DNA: TGTGCCAGCAGCGAGTTCGGGTTCTCCTACAATGAGCAGTTCTTC.

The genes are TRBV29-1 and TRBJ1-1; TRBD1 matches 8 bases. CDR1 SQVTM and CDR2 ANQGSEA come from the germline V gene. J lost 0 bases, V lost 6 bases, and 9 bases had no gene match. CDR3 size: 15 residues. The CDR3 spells CSVPRQGSLNTEAFF. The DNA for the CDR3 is TGCAGCGTCCCCCGACAGGGGTCGCTGAACACTGAAGCTTTCTTT.

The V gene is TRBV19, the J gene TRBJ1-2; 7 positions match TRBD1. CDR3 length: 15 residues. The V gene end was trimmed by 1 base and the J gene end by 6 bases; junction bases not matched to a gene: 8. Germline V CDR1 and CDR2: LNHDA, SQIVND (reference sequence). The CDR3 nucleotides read TGTGCCAGTAGTATAGCAAATACAGGGGTGAATGGCTACACCTTC. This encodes CASSIANTGVNGYTF.

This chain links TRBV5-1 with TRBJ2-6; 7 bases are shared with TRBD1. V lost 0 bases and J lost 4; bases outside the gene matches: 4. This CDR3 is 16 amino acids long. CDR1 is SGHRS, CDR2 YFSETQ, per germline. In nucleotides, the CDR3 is TGCGCCAGCAGCTTGGGCCAGGGGGTCGGGGCCAACGTCCTGACTTTC. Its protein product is CASSLGQGVGANVLTF.

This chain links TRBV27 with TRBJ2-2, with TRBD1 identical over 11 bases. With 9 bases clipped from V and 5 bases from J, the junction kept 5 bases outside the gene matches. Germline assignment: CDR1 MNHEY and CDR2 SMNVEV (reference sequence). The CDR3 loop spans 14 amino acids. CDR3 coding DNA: TGTGCCAGTAACGGACAGGGGGCGACCGGGGAGCTGTTTTTT. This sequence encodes CASNGQGATGELFF.

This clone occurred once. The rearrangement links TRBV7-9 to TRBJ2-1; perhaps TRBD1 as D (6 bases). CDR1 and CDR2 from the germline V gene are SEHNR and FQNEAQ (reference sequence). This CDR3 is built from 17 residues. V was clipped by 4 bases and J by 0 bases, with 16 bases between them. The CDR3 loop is CASSSRKTGSSYNEQFF. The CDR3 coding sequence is TGTGCCAGCAGCTCGCGAAAGACAGGCAGCTCCTACAATGAGCAGTTCTTC.

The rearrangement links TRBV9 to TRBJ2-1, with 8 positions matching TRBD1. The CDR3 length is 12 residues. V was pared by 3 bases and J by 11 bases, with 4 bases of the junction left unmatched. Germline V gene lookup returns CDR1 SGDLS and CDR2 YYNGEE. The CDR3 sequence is CASSATGEQQFF. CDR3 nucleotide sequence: TGTGCCAGCAGCGCGACAGGGGAGCAGCAGTTCTTC.

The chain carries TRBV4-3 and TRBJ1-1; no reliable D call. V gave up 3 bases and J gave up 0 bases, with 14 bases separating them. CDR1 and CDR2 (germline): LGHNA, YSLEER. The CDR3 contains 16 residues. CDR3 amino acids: CASSHKRVSVNTEAFF. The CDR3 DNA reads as TGCGCCAGCAGCCACAAGAGGGTATCTGTGAACACTGAAGCTTTCTTT.